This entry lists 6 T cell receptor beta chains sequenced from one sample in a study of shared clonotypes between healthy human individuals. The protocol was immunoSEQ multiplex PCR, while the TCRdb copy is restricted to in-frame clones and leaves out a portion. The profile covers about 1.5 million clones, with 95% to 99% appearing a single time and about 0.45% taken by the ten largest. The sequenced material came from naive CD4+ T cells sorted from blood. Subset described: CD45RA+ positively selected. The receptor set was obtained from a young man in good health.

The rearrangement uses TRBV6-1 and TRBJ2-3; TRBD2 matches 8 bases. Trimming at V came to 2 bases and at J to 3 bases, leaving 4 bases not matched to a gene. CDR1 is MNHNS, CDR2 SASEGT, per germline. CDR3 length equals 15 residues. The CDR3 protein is CASSEWSGSTDTQYF. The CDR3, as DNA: TGTGCCAGCAGTGAATGGAGCGGGAGTACAGATACGCAGTATTTT.

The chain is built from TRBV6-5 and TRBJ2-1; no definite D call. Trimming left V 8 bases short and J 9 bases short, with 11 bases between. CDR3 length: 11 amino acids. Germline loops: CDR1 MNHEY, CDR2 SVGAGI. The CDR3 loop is CASSNGGEQFF. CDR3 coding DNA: TGTGCCAGCTCCAACGGTGGTGAGCAGTTCTTC.

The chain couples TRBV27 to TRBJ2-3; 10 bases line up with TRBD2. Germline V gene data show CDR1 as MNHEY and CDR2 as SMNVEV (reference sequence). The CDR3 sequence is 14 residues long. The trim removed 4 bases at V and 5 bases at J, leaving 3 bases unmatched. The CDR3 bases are TGTGCCAGCAGTTCCCGACTAGCGGGAGATACGCAGTATTTT. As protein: CASSSRLAGDTQYF.

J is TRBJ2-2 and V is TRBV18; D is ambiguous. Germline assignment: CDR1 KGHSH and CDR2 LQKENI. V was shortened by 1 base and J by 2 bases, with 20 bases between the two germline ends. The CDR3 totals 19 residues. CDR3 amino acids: CASSPRQGFKVANTGELFF. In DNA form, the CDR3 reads TGTGCCAGCTCACCACGTCAAGGTTTCAAAGTAGCCAACACCGGGGAGCTGTTTTTT. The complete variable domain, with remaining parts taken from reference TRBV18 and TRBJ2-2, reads NAGVMQNPRHLVRRRGQEARLRCSPMKGHSHVYWYRQLPEEGLKFMVYLQKENIIDESGMPKERFSAEFPKEGPSILRIQQVVRGDSAAYFCASSPRQGFKVANTGELFFGEGSRLTVL.

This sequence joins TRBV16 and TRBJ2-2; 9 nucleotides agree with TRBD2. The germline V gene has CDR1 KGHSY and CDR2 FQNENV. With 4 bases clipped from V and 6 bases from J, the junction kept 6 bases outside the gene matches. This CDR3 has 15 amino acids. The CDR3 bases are TGTGCCAGCAGCCGGGCTAGCGGGATTCCCGGGGAGCTGTTTTTT. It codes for CASSRASGIPGELFF.

CDR3 residues: CASSQTVRDTKYSTNEKLFF. The CDR3 DNA reads TGTGCCAGCAGCCAGACCGTCCGGGACACGAAGTACTCAACTAATGAAAAACTGTTTTTT. The genes are TRBV11-3 and TRBJ1-4; maybe TRBD1 (6 bases). The CDR3 runs to 20 residues. Germline loops: CDR1 SGHNT, CDR2 YENEEA. Trimming took off 5 bases at V and 0 bases at J, with 25 bases between the two ends. Using reference TRBV11-3 and TRBJ1-4 for the parts outside the CDR3, the full variable domain is EAGVVQSPRYKIIEKKQPVAFWCNPISGHNTLYWYLQNLGQGPELLIRYENEEAVDDSQLPKDRFSAERLKGVDSTLKIQPAELGDSAVYLCASSQTVRDTKYSTNEKLFFGSGTQLSVL.